This T cell receptor beta chain derives from a study of blood T cell repertoires in COVID-19. Across the study: Samples of COVID-19 (acute and convalescent) were obtained from the United States, Italy and Spain. T cells, B-cell-depleted T cells, or PBMCs provided the cDNA or gDNA that served as material.

In the authors' methods: Amplified reference gene primers provided the basis for estimating nucleated cell counts. Profiling relied on immunoSEQ multiplex PCR, and the TCRdb table lists in-frame clones only, not all of them. From that table come the V and J calls and clone size; the DNA was used to work out D and trimming. The table lists around 350,000 clones, around 86% of them singletons. CDR3 length: 15 amino acids. Between the trimmed V and J ends, which lost 0 bases and 6 bases, there was a span of 14 bases. Germline V gene data show CDR1 as SGHAT and CDR2 as FQNNGV. What was sequenced was peripheral blood. The chain uses TRBV11-2 and TRBJ1-1; D is perhaps TRBD1 (6 bases). The origin of this receptor is a human donor in a cohort sampled during active COVID-19. The CDR3 here is CASSLEAGEIPEAFF. The CDR3 coding sequence is TGTGCCAGCAGCTTAGAGGCAGGGGAGATACCTGAAGCTTTCTTT.